A single sample gave rise to the 7 T cell receptor beta chains below, sequenced in a study of T cells in women clearing cervical HPV infection. Data came from immunoSEQ multiplex PCR; TCRdb stores just in-frame clones and leaves some out. Its clone listing holds roughly 34,000 clones. Input material: blood buffy coat. Receptors were obtained from a woman aged 18 to 69 with a cervical HPV16 infection that either progressed to CIN3+ or cleared (not recorded which).

Details on this clone: With the read ending 3 residues before the CDR3 end, the germline J gene is used to fill in that end. The chain uses TRBV2 and TRBJ2-5, with 14 bases aligning to TRBD2. The CDR3 is 15 residues long. Unmatched junction bases numbered 8, after V lost 9 bases and J lost 5 bases. Germline CDR1 and CDR2: SNHLY and FYNNEI. CDR3 loop: CARARGLAGEETQYF. The CDR3 bases that were read are TGTGCCAGAGCCAGGGGACTAGCGGGGGAGGAGACC.

Comment on this clone: The read ends 3 residues early relative to the CDR3; the germline J gene fills the gap. The rearrangement links TRBV5-1 to TRBJ2-7, with D maybe TRBD1 (5 bases). Germline CDR1 SGHRS, CDR2 YFSETQ. V dropped 7 bases and J dropped 2 bases, with 13 bases sitting between them. The CDR3 is 13 amino acids. The sequenced CDR3 bases are TGCGCCAGCGCCGATCCCAGGGCCTACGAG. Translating gives CASADPRAYE. The whole CDR3 region reads CASADPRAYEQYF.

With regard to this clone: The read terminates 3 residues before the CDR3 end, so the remaining end is supplied by the germline J gene. The chain uses TRBV2 and TRBJ2-7; 8 positions agree with TRBD2. The germline gives CDR1 SNHLY, CDR2 FYNNEI. The CDR3 contains 16 residues. The J segment lost 0 bases and the V segment lost 1 base, leaving 5 bases of the junction unmatched. The DNA read from the CDR3 is TGTGCCAGCAGTGAAGACGGGGGGGTAATCTCCTACGAG. This gives the protein CASSEDGGVISYE. The CDR3 as a whole reads CASSEDGGVISYEQYF. Together with reference TRBV2 and TRBJ2-7, the CDR3 gives the full variable domain: EPEVTQTPSHQVTQMGQEVILRCVPISNHLYFYWYRQILGQKVEFLVSFYNNEISEKSEIFDDQFSVERPDGSNFTLKIRSTKLEDSAMYFCASSEDGGVISYEQYFGPGTRLTVT.

Notes on this clone: The read falls 3 residues short of the CDR3 end, and the missing part is taken from the germline J gene. The rearrangement links TRBV18 to TRBJ1-1; D remains ambiguous. Germline CDR1 and CDR2: KGHSH and LQKENI. V lost 3 bases and J 2 bases, leaving 10 bases between the germline ends. This CDR3 is built from 14 residues. CDR3 in amino acids: CASSPIQGNTEAFF. CDR3 DNA, as far as it was read: TGTGCCAGCTCACCTATTCAAGGCAACACTGAA.

As regards this clone: The germline gene is not matched at one end of the junction; a read error may be the cause. The DNA ends 3 residues before the CDR3 does, and the rest of the CDR3 is filled in from the germline J gene. Other DNA sequences in this sample translate to the same CDR3. The V call is TRBV7-2, the J call TRBJ1-3, with D perhaps TRBD1 (6 bases). The CDR3 consists of 13 residues. Germline-derived CDR1 and CDR2 are SGHTA and FQGNSA. The CDR3 loop is CASRDSSGNTIYF. The sequenced CDR3 bases are TGTGCCAGCAGGGACAGCTCTGGAAACACG.

The covered CDR3 bases are TGTGCCAGCAGCCAACGAGGGGAAACTAATGAAAAA. Translating it yields CASSQRGETNEK. The whole CDR3 sequence reads CASSQRGETNEKLFF. This chain joins TRBV16 and TRBJ1-4; tentative D call: TRBD1 (5 bases). The read finishes 3 residues shy of the CDR3 end, and the germline J gene is used to complete it. The V end was cut by 2 bases, the J end by 1 base, with 8 bases between. This CDR3 contains 15 residues. CDR1 and CDR2 from the germline V gene are KGHSY and FQNENV.

For this clone: The observed sequence ends 3 residues before the CDR3 terminus, with the missing tail filled in from the germline J gene. The V gene is TRBV6-1, the J gene TRBJ2-1; 8 bases map to TRBD2. Germline CDR1 and CDR2: MNHNS and SASEGT. V dropped 7 bases and J dropped 1; count of bases not matched to a gene: 6. This CDR3 contains 15 residues. The CDR3 DNA, read in part, is TGTGCCAGCACTGAGCGGGGGACTTCCTACAATGAG. Translation: CASTERGTSYNE. Given in full, the CDR3 is CASTERGTSYNEQFF.